The entry below gives a single T cell receptor beta chain sequence along with its context. This CDR3 comprises 15 residues. CDR1 and CDR2 from the germline V gene are SGHDN and FVKESK. Trimming pared 4 bases from V and 4 bases from J, leaving 16 bases between. The TCR library protocol was used to attach unique molecular identifiers. These identifiers were attached to individual cDNA molecules. Each CDR3 protein gets one entry after TCRdb re-called the 5' RACE reads with MiXCR. This sample has tens of thousands of distinct CDR3 sequences, with roughly 10% found just once. These data come from a study of early T cells in non-severe SARS-CoV-2 infection.

The sequence derives from an adult who was a healthcare worker with PCR-confirmed SARS-CoV-2 infection or an uninfected control (not recorded which). Sequenced: whole blood. The chain is built from TRBV14 and TRBJ1-2, with D perhaps matching TRBD1 (6 bases). The CDR3 here is CASSRAGAFIYGYTF. The CDR3 region has the DNA TGTGCCAGCAGCCGGGCAGGGGCATTTATCTATGGCTACACCTTC.